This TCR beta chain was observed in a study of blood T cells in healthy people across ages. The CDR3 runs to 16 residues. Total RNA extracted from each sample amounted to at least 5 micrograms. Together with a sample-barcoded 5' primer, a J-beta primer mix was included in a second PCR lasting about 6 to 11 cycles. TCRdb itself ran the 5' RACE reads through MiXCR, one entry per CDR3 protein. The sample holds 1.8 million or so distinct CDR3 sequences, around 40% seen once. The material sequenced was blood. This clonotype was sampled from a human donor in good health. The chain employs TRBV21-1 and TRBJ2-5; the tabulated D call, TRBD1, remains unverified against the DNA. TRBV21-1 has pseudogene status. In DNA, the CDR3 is TGTGCCAGCAGCGCCCCAACTGACAGGAACCAAGAGACCCAGTACTTC. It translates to CASSAPTDRNQETQYF.